This T cell receptor (beta chain) was recovered during a study of T-cell reconstitution after alpha-beta-depleted transplantation in children. Researchers prepared the TCRbeta library using unique molecular identifiers, the study reports. Each CDR3 protein gets one entry after TCRdb re-called the PCR reads with MiXCR. In the table there are about 600,000 distinct CDR3 sequences, about 10% of which are singletons. This clonotype was seen repeatedly, ten times or more. The CDR3 contains 15 residues. CDR1 and CDR2 (germline): LGHDT, YNNKEL (reference sequence). Trimming pared 4 bases from V and 0 bases from J, leaving 13 bases between.

Sequences were derived from PBMCs from the stem cell graft donor, sampled from the stem cell graft. This receptor was obtained from a human donor who donated a stem cell graft to a child with acute myeloid leukemia. V gene TRBV3-1 combines with J gene TRBJ2-7; D not certain. CDR3 region: CASSLKGGSSYEQYF. The CDR3 nucleotides are TGTGCCAGCAGCCTGAAGGGTGGCAGCTCCTACGAGCAGTACTTC.